This entry lists 29 T cell receptor beta chains sequenced from one sample in a study of vaccination and CD4 T cells after COVID-19. The antigens of these receptors remain unknown. Described treatment: approximately nine-day PBMC culture with coronavirus spike peptide pools or control peptides (ViraFEST assay). The Oncomine TCR Beta short-read assay sequenced DNA from cultured CD4+ T cells. TCRdb re-called the PCR reads with MiXCR, one entry per CDR3 protein. The sample records about 15,000 distinct CDR3 sequences, 60% being singletons. The sequenced sample consisted of CD4+ T cells from blood, cultured in vitro. The receptors shown here come from a human donor who had recovered from COVID-19.

This chain links TRBV6-1 with TRBJ2-6; 7 bases match TRBD1. The CDR3 is 18 residues long. Germline V lookup: CDR1 MNHNS, CDR2 SASEGT. The V and J ends lost 7 bases and 0 bases, in that order; junction bases with no gene match: 12. CDR3 residues: CASNRDRAPVSGANVLTF. The DNA for the CDR3 is TGTGCCAGCAATAGAGACAGGGCCCCCGTCTCTGGGGCCAACGTCCTGACTTTC.

The genes are TRBV20-1 and TRBJ2-3; 11 bases match TRBD2. This CDR3 is 16 amino acids long. V shed 1 base and J 6 bases; nucleotides not matched to a gene: 9. Germline assignment: CDR1 DFQATT and CDR2 SNEGSKA (reference sequence). The CDR3 nucleotides read TGCAGTGCTAGAGGCGGGACTAGCGGTCCCCCGGATACGCAGTATTTT. This encodes CSARGGTSGPPDTQYF.

The rearrangement joins TRBV20-1 to TRBJ2-2; tentatively, D is TRBD1 or TRBD2 (6 bases each). V lost 2 bases to trimming and J lost 7 bases, with 20 bases between them. The CDR3 contains 16 residues. The V gene's germline CDR1 is DFQATT and CDR2 SNEGSKA (reference sequence). The CDR3 nucleotides are TGCAGTGCTAGATTGTCCAGGGGTGGGACTGACGGGGAGCTGTTTTTT. This translates into CSARLSRGGTDGELFF.

This sequence joins TRBV7-6 and TRBJ1-4; D might be TRBD1 (5 bases). The CDR3 consists of 15 residues. Trimming shortened V by 5 bases and J by 3 bases, and 13 bases separated the two germline ends. The germline CDR1 and CDR2 sequences are SGHVS and FNYEAQ. The CDR3 DNA follows: TGTGCCAGCAGCGGCCTCGGGGGGGCTAATGAAAAACTGTTTTTT. Its translation is CASSGLGGANEKLFF.

This clonotype appeared a single time. V usage is TRBV19 and J usage is TRBJ2-5; D may be TRBD2 (6 bases). The CDR3 has 15 residues. Trimming pared 4 bases from V and 1 base from J, leaving 13 bases between. The germline V gene has CDR1 LNHDA and CDR2 SQIVND (reference sequence). CDR3 residues: CASSNPGLLQETQYF. The CDR3 coding sequence is TGTGCCAGTAGTAACCCGGGACTCCTCCAAGAGACCCAGTACTTC.

The chain joins TRBV28 to TRBJ1-3, with 9 bases aligning to TRBD1. CDR1 MDHEN and CDR2 SYDVKM come from the germline V gene. Losses at the gene ends were 5 bases for V and 2 bases for J; bases not matched to a gene: 7. This CDR3 is built from 16 residues. The CDR3 DNA follows: TGTGCCAGCAGTCGGACAGGGGCATTCGCTGGAAACACCATATATTTT. This codes for CASSRTGAFAGNTIYF.

The chain uses TRBV19 and TRBJ1-5, with 7 positions matching TRBD1. Germline lookup yields CDR1 LNHDA and CDR2 SQIVND (reference sequence). With V trimmed by 3 bases and J by 6 bases, 5 bases remained unmatched. This CDR3 is 14 amino acids long. The CDR3 DNA sequence: TGTGCCAGTAGTATCGCAGGGGGTACTCAGCCCCAGCATTTT. Translating gives CASSIAGGTQPQHF.

The rearrangement joins TRBV20-1 to TRBJ1-5, with TRBD1 as a possible D gene (6 bases). Germline V gene sequence: CDR1 DFQATT, CDR2 SNEGSKA (reference sequence). The CDR3 length is 14 residues. The V end lost 3 bases, the J end lost 1 base, and 10 bases lay between the germline ends. The CDR3 DNA follows: TGCAGTGCTAGTAGGGGGGACAGCAATCAGCCCCAGCATTTT. Its protein product is CSASRGDSNQPQHF.

The rearrangement links TRBV6-1 to TRBJ2-5; TRBD1 matches at 10 bases. The J segment lost 1 base and the V segment lost 7 bases, leaving 3 bases of the junction unmatched. Germline lookup yields CDR1 MNHNS and CDR2 SASEGT. The CDR3 contains 14 residues. DNA of the CDR3: TGTGCCAGCAAGCGGGACAGGGGCCAAGAGACCCAGTACTTC. As protein: CASKRDRGQETQYF.

The chain is built from TRBV11-2 and TRBJ1-5, with TRBD1 matching over 9 bases. The length of the CDR3 is 17 residues. Per germline, CDR1 SGHAT and CDR2 FQNNGV. Losses at the gene ends were 0 bases for V and 2 bases for J; bases not matched to a gene: 5. The CDR3 here is CASSLDRTGGGNQPQHF. DNA for the CDR3: TGTGCCAGCAGCTTAGATCGTACAGGGGGCGGCAATCAGCCCCAGCATTTT.

This chain uses TRBV27 with TRBJ2-1; D unclear. Germline CDR1 reads MNHEY; CDR2 reads SMNVEV (reference sequence). The V gene lost 7 bases and the J gene lost 0 bases, with 7 bases spanning the gap. The CDR3 covers 13 residues. Here the CDR3 DNA reads TGTGCCAGCATGCCTAGCTCCTACAATGAGCAGTTCTTC. Amino acids: CASMPSSYNEQFF.

This chain links TRBV6-5 with TRBJ2-7; 7 nucleotides match TRBD1. This CDR3 has 15 amino acids. V was pared by 4 bases and J by 5 bases, with 11 bases of the junction left unmatched. Per the germline V gene, CDR1 is MNHEY and CDR2 is SVGAGI. Here the CDR3 DNA reads TGTGCCAGCAGTTCCCCGAACAGGGGAACCGACGAGCAGTACTTC. It codes for CASSSPNRGTDEQYF.

This clonotype was seen a handful of times. V is TRBV4-2 and J is TRBJ2-5; 11 bases align to TRBD2. The CDR3 has 17 amino acids. The junction had 13 bases not matched to a gene; V was cut back by 0 bases and J by 10 bases. Germline V CDR1 and CDR2: LGHNA, YNFKEQ. This CDR3 is CASSQDGTSGWQRDQYF. The CDR3 coding sequence is TGTGCCAGCAGCCAAGATGGGACTAGCGGATGGCAGAGGGACCAGTACTTC.

This chain connects TRBV20-1 to TRBJ2-5; a possible D gene is TRBD1 (6 bases). From germline, CDR1 is DFQATT and CDR2 SNEGSKA (reference sequence). The length of the CDR3 is 11 residues. The CDR3: CSGQIEETQYF. CDR3 DNA: TGCAGCGGACAGATTGAAGAGACCCAGTACTTC.

This clonotype was seen just once. The chain employs TRBV28 and TRBJ2-2, with D perhaps TRBD2 (6 bases). This CDR3 region has 16 residues. Germline V lookup: CDR1 MDHEN, CDR2 SYDVKM. The V end was cut by 7 bases, the J end by 4 bases, with 19 bases between. This chain's CDR3 is CASTNNRLVATGELFF. The CDR3 DNA reads as TGTGCCAGCACCAATAATCGACTAGTCGCCACCGGGGAGCTGTTTTTT.

This clonotype is deemed medium-sized (0.01 to 0.1%). The rearrangement links TRBV15 to TRBJ1-6; D is uncertain. The CDR3 spans 15 residues. Trimming pared 4 bases from V and 0 bases from J, leaving 7 bases between. The germline gives CDR1 LNHNV, CDR2 YYDKDF (reference sequence). The DNA for the CDR3 is TGTGCCACCAGCAAGGATAGCTCCTATAATTCACCCCTCCACTTT. Translation: CATSKDSSYNSPLHF. The complete variable domain, with remaining parts taken from reference TRBV15 and TRBJ1-6, reads DAMVIQNPRYQVTQFGKPVTLSCSQTLNHNVMYWYQQKSSQAPKLLFHYYDKDFNNEADTPDNFQSRRPNTSFCFLDIRSPGLGDTAMYLCATSKDSSYNSPLHFGNGTRLTVT.

About this clonotype itself: At one of its ends the junction is not consistent with the germline gene, which may arise from a read error. The chain uses TRBV5-5 and TRBJ1-1, with 8 bases identical to TRBD1. This CDR3 comprises 16 residues. Germline loops: CDR1 SGHKS, CDR2 YYEKEE (reference sequence). CDR3 sequence: CASSAQGQGLKTEAFF. For the CDR3, the DNA is TGTGCCAGCAGCGCCCAAGGACAGGGCTTGAAGACTGAAGCTTTCTTT. Drawing the rest from reference TRBV5-5 and TRBJ1-1, the complete variable domain is DAGVTQSPTHLIKTRGQQVTLRCSPISGHKSVSWYQQVLGQGPQFIFQYYEKEERGRGNFPDRFSARQFPNYSSELNVNALLLGDSALYLCASSAQGQGLKTEAFFGQGTRLTVV.

This clonotype was recorded a few times. The genes are TRBV20-1 and TRBJ2-3; 7 bases line up with TRBD2. V lost 6 bases, J lost 4 bases, and 4 bases stayed unmatched. The length of the CDR3 is 12 residues. Germline loops: CDR1 DFQATT, CDR2 SNEGSKA (reference sequence). The DNA of the CDR3 is TGCAGTGCCGGACTAGATCCAGATACGCAGTATTTT. It specifies CSAGLDPDTQYF.

The table lists this clonotype with a count of one. V usage is TRBV6-1 and J usage is TRBJ1-1; weak D call: TRBD1 (6 bases). This CDR3 spans 14 amino acids. V lost 6 bases to trimming and J lost 1 base, with 12 bases between them. Germline CDR1 reads MNHNS; CDR2 reads SASEGT. The DNA of the CDR3 is TGTGCCAGCAGGAGGGGGTTTTCGAACACTGAAGCTTTCTTT. Translation gives CASRRGFSNTEAFF.

This clonotype showed up just a few times. J is TRBJ1-1 and V is TRBV6-2 or TRBV6-3; a weak D match, TRBD1 (5 bases). CDR3 size: 13 residues. V dropped 6 bases and J dropped 2 bases, with 10 bases sitting between them. The germline V gene encodes CDR1 MNHEY and CDR2 SVGEGT. In nucleotides, the CDR3 is TGTGCCAGCAGCCTCGGACAAAACACTGAAGCTTTCTTT. Amino acids: CASSLGQNTEAFF.

This clonotype came up a few times. The rearrangement joins TRBV27 to TRBJ1-5; tentative D call: TRBD1 (5 bases). This CDR3 is 16 amino acids long. V shed 6 bases and J shed 2 bases, with 17 bases lying between them. Germline V gene lookup returns CDR1 MNHEY and CDR2 SMNVEV (reference sequence). The CDR3 sequence: CASRDLGRDGNQPQHF. The CDR3 DNA reads as TGTGCCAGCAGAGACCTGGGCAGGGATGGCAATCAGCCCCAGCATTTT.

This clonotype was picked up a small number of times. J is TRBJ1-5 and V is TRBV30; D gene unclear. This CDR3 comprises 13 residues. Trimming took 3 bases from V and 11 from J, leaving 17 bases between them. The V gene's germline CDR1 is GTSNPN and CDR2 SVGIG (reference sequence). The DNA of the CDR3 is TGTGCCTGGAGCACAAAAAGCGGGATGGCCCAGCATTTT. Its translation: CAWSTKSGMAQHF.

This sequence joins TRBV20-1 and TRBJ2-7, with 8 positions matching TRBD1. The CDR3 consists of 13 residues. The germline V gene encodes CDR1 DFQATT and CDR2 SNEGSKA (reference sequence). Trimming took 6 bases from V and 3 from J; bases not matched to a gene: 7. DNA for the CDR3: TGCAGTGCCCCCGCCAGGGGGCTCTACGAGCAGTACTTC. It translates to CSAPARGLYEQYF.

The chain recombines TRBV20-1 with TRBJ2-6; TRBD2 matches 10 bases. This CDR3 is built from 17 residues. V was pared by 1 base and J by 2 bases, with 5 bases of the junction left unmatched. Germline V gene data show CDR1 as DFQATT and CDR2 as SNEGSKA (reference sequence). The CDR3 region has the DNA TGCAGTGCTAGAGCGCCTAGCGGGAGTCCTGGGGCCAACGTCCTGACTTTC. As protein: CSARAPSGSPGANVLTF.

The chain combines TRBV6-2 or TRBV6-3 with TRBJ2-3, with D tentatively TRBD1 (6 bases). Per germline, CDR1 MNHEY and CDR2 SVGEGT. CDR3 size: 13 residues. Trimming removed 8 bases at V and 7 bases at J, with 16 bases between. Here the CDR3 DNA reads TGTGCCAGCCGGGACACCGTGGGAAATACGCAGTATTTT. It specifies CASRDTVGNTQYF.

The chain is built from TRBV4-1 and TRBJ2-5, with 7 bases fitting TRBD1. The germline V gene has CDR1 MGHRA and CDR2 YSYEKL. The CDR3 consists of 13 residues. V lost 5 bases, J lost 2 bases, and 2 bases stayed unmatched. Here the CDR3 reads CASSRDRQETQYF. Here the CDR3 DNA reads TGCGCCAGCAGCAGGGACAGACAAGAGACCCAGTACTTC.

This clonotype came up a few times. The gene calls are TRBV7-2 and TRBJ1-2; 7 bases map to TRBD1. The CDR3 is made up of 14 amino acids. The germline gives CDR1 SGHTA, CDR2 FQGNSA. With 2 bases clipped from V and 5 bases from J, the junction kept 5 bases outside the gene matches. CDR3 sequence reads: CASSLKGGGYGYTF. The DNA of the CDR3 is TGTGCCAGCAGCTTAAAAGGGGGCGGTTATGGCTACACCTTC. The full variable domain, completed using reference TRBV7-2 and TRBJ1-2, is GAGVSQSPSNKVTEKGKDVELRCDPISGHTALYWYRQSLGQGLEFLIYFQGNSAPDKSGLPSDRFSAERTGGSVSTLTIQRTQQEDSAVYLCASSLKGGGYGYTFGSGTRLTVV.

This clonotype was seen only a few times. V and J are TRBV10-3 and TRBJ2-7; the match to TRBD2 covers 7 bases. The germline gives CDR1 ENHRY, CDR2 SYGVKD. After removal of 10 bases from V and 2 bases from J, the junction contained 11 bases not matched to a gene. The CDR3 extends over 14 amino acids. The CDR3 region has the DNA TGTGCCACCCAAGGAACTAGCGAGGCCTACGAGCAGTACTTC. Translated, it gives CATQGTSEAYEQYF.

The chain recombines TRBV5-1 with TRBJ2-5; the D is unclear. V was shortened by 0 bases and J by 5 bases, with 2 bases between the two germline ends. Germline V gene sequence: CDR1 SGHRS, CDR2 YFSETQ. CDR3 length: 11 residues. The CDR3 protein is CASSLEETQYF. CDR3 DNA: TGCGCCAGCAGCTTGGAGGAGACCCAGTACTTC.